The rows below give T cell receptor beta chains drawn from one sample of a study of early T cells in non-severe SARS-CoV-2 infection. TCRdb reanalysed the 5' RACE reads using MiXCR and keeps one entry per CDR3 protein. Seen here are fewer than 55,000 distinct CDR3 sequences, about 4% observed once, and the top ten hold over 3%. Sequenced material: whole blood. The receptors shown here come from an adult who was a healthcare worker with PCR-confirmed SARS-CoV-2 infection or an uninfected control (not recorded which). Each CDR3 is given with its conserved first and last residue. A D gene is named only where the DNA matches it firmly. Part of the rows lack a size; the others show once, few, many or a class for expanded clones.

d_call: NA; v_call: TRBV30; j_call: TRBJ2-1; clone_size: many; cdr3_aa: CAWKGAKSEQFF; cdr3_nt: TGTGCCTGGAAAGGGGCTAAAAGTGAGCAGTTCTTC
d_call: NA; v_call: TRBV30; j_call: TRBJ2-1; clone_size: few; cdr3_aa: CAWSPAVSYNEQFF; cdr3_nt: TGTGCCTGGAGTCCAGCGGTCTCCTACAATGAGCAGTTCTTC
d_call: NA; v_call: TRBV6-2/TRBV6-3; j_call: TRBJ2-1; clone_size: many; cdr3_aa: CASSYLVENEQFF; cdr3_nt: TGTGCCAGCAGTTACTTGGTCGAAAATGAGCAGTTCTTC
d_call: NA; v_call: TRBV7-9; j_call: TRBJ1-2; clone_size: many; cdr3_aa: CASSPRQGIGYTF; cdr3_nt: TGTGCCAGCAGCCCGAGGCAGGGTATCGGCTACACCTTC
d_call: NA; v_call: TRBV5-4; j_call: TRBJ1-1; clone_size: NA; cdr3_aa: CASSTQGKTEAFF; cdr3_nt: TGTGCCAGCAGCACCCAGGGTAAGACTGAAGCTTTCTTT
d_call: TRBD2; v_call: TRBV20-1; j_call: TRBJ2-3; clone_size: many; cdr3_aa: CSAMGGRGTVPQYF; cdr3_nt: TGCAGTGCTATGGGCGGGCGGGGGACGGTTCCGCAGTATTTT
d_call: NA; v_call: TRBV5-1; j_call: TRBJ2-3; clone_size: many; cdr3_aa: CASSGGKGTDTQYF; cdr3_nt: TGCGCCAGCAGCGGTGGGAAAGGCACAGATACGCAGTATTTT
d_call: NA; v_call: TRBV20-1; j_call: TRBJ1-2; clone_size: many; cdr3_aa: CSAKGALHGYTF; cdr3_nt: TGCAGTGCTAAAGGGGCTCTCCATGGCTACACCTTC
d_call: NA; v_call: TRBV7-9; j_call: TRBJ1-3; clone_size: NA; cdr3_aa: CASSQEMSLANTIYF; cdr3_nt: TGTGCCAGCAGCCAAGAAATGTCTCTGGCGAACACCATATATTTT
d_call: NA; v_call: TRBV7-2; j_call: TRBJ2-7; clone_size: NA; cdr3_aa: CASRVSSYEQYF; cdr3_nt: TGTGCCAGCAGAGTTAGCTCCTACGAGCAGTACTTC
d_call: NA; v_call: TRBV9; j_call: TRBJ1-1; clone_size: many; cdr3_aa: CASSGRQSNTEAFF; cdr3_nt: TGTGCCAGCAGCGGCAGACAGTCGAACACTGAAGCTTTCTTT
d_call: NA; v_call: TRBV3-1; j_call: TRBJ1-2; clone_size: few; cdr3_aa: CASSPSSRVYGYTF; cdr3_nt: TGTGCCAGCAGCCCCTCCTCCAGGGTCTATGGCTACACCTTC
d_call: NA; v_call: TRBV7-2; j_call: TRBJ2-5; clone_size: NA; cdr3_aa: CASSSDRGETQYF; cdr3_nt: TGTGCCAGCAGCTCCGATCGAGGAGAGACCCAGTACTTC
d_call: NA; v_call: TRBV2; j_call: TRBJ2-2; clone_size: many; cdr3_aa: CASRLRKLPGELFF; cdr3_nt: TGTGCCAGCAGATTAAGAAAGCTTCCCGGGGAGCTGTTTTTT
d_call: NA; v_call: TRBV5-1; j_call: TRBJ1-1; clone_size: few; cdr3_aa: CASSSDGMNTEAFF; cdr3_nt: TGCGCCAGCAGCTCCGACGGAATGAACACTGAAGCTTTCTTT
d_call: NA; v_call: TRBV28; j_call: TRBJ2-7; clone_size: few; cdr3_aa: CASSLLATSYEQYF; cdr3_nt: TGTGCCAGCAGTTTACTAGCTACCTCCTACGAGCAGTACTTC
d_call: TRBD1; v_call: TRBV15; j_call: TRBJ2-3; clone_size: many; cdr3_aa: CATSRSSGTGPTDTQYF; cdr3_nt: TGTGCCACCAGCCGTTCATCCGGGACAGGACCCACAGATACGCAGTATTTT
d_call: TRBD1; v_call: TRBV5-1; j_call: TRBJ2-1; clone_size: few; cdr3_aa: CASSSRTGKAEQFF; cdr3_nt: TGCGCCAGCAGTTCTCGGACAGGGAAGGCTGAGCAGTTCTTC